This T cell receptor (beta chain) comes out of a study of OX40 agonist ivuxolimab in advanced cancers. Study as a whole: Ivuxolimab, an agonist antibody against OX40 (CD134), was given to patients.

In germline, CDR1 is ENHRY, CDR2 SYGVKD. CDR3 length: 15 amino acids. Trimming pared 10 bases from V and 0 bases from J, leaving 16 bases between. Some clones are missing from TCRdb's copy, which holds only in-frame ones; the method was immunoSEQ multiplex PCR. Here the sample spans tens of thousands of clones, under 85% being singletons. V usage is TRBV10-3 and J usage is TRBJ2-1; D gene unclear. The TCR sequence derives from an adult with an advanced solid tumor such as melanoma, head and neck, liver or kidney cancer. The specimen comprised CD4+ or CD8+ T cells sorted from blood, sampled in a trial of the OX40 agonist ivuxolimab. For the CDR3, the DNA is TGTGCCAGCACAGACCCCGGAAGCTCCTACAATGAGCAGTTCTTC. Translated, it gives CASTDPGSSYNEQFF.